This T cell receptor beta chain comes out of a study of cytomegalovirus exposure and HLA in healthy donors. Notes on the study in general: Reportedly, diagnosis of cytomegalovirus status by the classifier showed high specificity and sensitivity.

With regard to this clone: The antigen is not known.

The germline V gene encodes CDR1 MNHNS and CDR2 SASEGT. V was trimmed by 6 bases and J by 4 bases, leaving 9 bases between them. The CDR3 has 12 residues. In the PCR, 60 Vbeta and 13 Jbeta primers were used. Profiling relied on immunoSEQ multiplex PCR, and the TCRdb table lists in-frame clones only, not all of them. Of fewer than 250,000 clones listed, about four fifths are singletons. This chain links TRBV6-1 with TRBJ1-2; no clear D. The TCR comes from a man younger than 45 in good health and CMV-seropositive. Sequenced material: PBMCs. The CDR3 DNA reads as TGTGCCAGCAGGAAACCCGGCTATGGCTACACCTTC. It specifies CASRKPGYGYTF.